A single sample gave rise to the 3 T cell receptor beta chains below, sequenced in a study of CD8+ T cells in alopecia areata. Noted treatment: oral pan-JAK inhibitor, 5-10 mg twice daily. RNA was isolated and reverse transcribed to cDNA, the sequencing template. The assay was immunoSEQ multiplex PCR, and TCRdb's table has in-frame clones only and misses some. The data contain some 170,000 clones, 50% to 75% of them seen just once; the ten biggest clones take up 16%. Source: CD4+ T cells sorted from blood, taken at roughly week 55, from a patient treated with tofacitinib. The receptors originated from a human donor with alopecia areata.

The rearrangement joins TRBV19 to TRBJ1-6, with D maybe TRBD1 (5 bases). CDR3 size: 14 residues. V gave up 4 bases and J gave up 7 bases, with 11 bases separating them. Per germline, CDR1 LNHDA and CDR2 SQIVND (reference sequence). CDR3: CASSRRGQNSPLHF. The DNA of the CDR3 is TGTGCCAGTAGTAGGAGGGGCCAGAATTCACCCCTCCACTTT.

In this sample, this clone turned up a few times. This sequence joins TRBV4-1 and TRBJ2-3, with D unresolved. V was shortened by 3 bases and J by 2 bases, with 3 bases between the two germline ends. Germline values: CDR1 MGHRA, CDR2 YSYEKL. The CDR3 sequence is 12 residues long. CDR3 coding DNA: TGCGCCAGCAGCCATCACACAGATACGCAGTATTTT. Protein sequence: CASSHHTDTQYF.

V and J are TRBV29-1 and TRBJ2-5, with TRBD2 as a possible D gene (5 bases). There are 14 residues in the CDR3. V gave up 7 bases and J gave up 5 bases, with 20 bases separating them. Germline CDR1 SQVTM, CDR2 ANQGSEA. The CDR3 region is CSASSGTLGETQYF. The CDR3 nucleotides are TGCAGCGCTTCATCGGGAACCCTCGGGGAGACCCAGTACTTC.